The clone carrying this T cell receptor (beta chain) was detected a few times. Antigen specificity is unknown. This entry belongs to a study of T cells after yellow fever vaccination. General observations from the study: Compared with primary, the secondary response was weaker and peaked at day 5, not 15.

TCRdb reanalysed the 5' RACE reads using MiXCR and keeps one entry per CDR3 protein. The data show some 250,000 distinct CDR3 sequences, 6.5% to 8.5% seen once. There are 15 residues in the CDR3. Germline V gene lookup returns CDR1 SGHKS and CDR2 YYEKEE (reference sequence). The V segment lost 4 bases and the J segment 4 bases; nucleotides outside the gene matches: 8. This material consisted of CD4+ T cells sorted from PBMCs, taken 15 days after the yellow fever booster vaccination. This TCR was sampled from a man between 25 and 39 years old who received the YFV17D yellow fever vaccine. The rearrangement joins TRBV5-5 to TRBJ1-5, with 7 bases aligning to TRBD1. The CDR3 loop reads CASSPTGVVNQPQHF. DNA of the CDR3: TGTGCCAGCAGCCCCACAGGGGTGGTTAATCAGCCCCAGCATTTT.